The 24 T cell receptor beta chains given below trace back to one sample, sequenced in a study of blood T cell repertoires in COVID-19. The method was immunoSEQ multiplex PCR; TCRdb's version includes in-frame clones alone and lacks a portion of them. The table records about 260,000 clones, about nine tenths of them present only once. The specimen sequenced was PBMCs or T cells enriched from blood (not recorded which). Receptors originate from a middle-aged woman with acute COVID-19.

The rearrangement links TRBV4-1 to TRBJ1-1, with a weak D call TRBD1 (6 bases). Trimming shortened V by 0 bases and J by 0 bases, and 20 bases separated the two germline ends. The V gene's germline CDR1 is MGHRA and CDR2 YSYEKL. The CDR3 totals 19 residues. The CDR3 region is CASSQDGAFSGDLNTEAFF. Written as DNA, the CDR3 is TGCGCCAGCAGCCAAGATGGGGCGTTCTCAGGGGATTTGAACACTGAAGCTTTCTTT.

The rearrangement links TRBV19 to TRBJ2-6; maybe TRBD1 (5 bases). V gave up 5 bases and J gave up 4 bases, with 12 bases separating them. The CDR3 covers 15 residues. The germline V gene encodes CDR1 LNHDA and CDR2 SQIVND (reference sequence). CDR3 bases: TGTGCCAGTAGTCGACGGACATCAGGGGCCAACGTCCTGACTTTC. Translated: CASSRRTSGANVLTF.

J is TRBJ2-3 and V is TRBV20-1, with D perhaps matching TRBD2 (5 bases). Deletions cut 6 bases from V and 10 bases from J, with 14 bases between. The V gene's germline CDR1 is DFQATT and CDR2 SNEGSKA (reference sequence). CDR3 length: 11 amino acids. The CDR3, as DNA: TGCAGTGCCCAAGACTACGTCTCGCAGTATTTT. This sequence encodes CSAQDYVSQYF.

This clone was detected only once. V is TRBV9 and J is TRBJ2-1, with 11 bases that match TRBD2. Losses at the gene ends were 4 bases for V and 9 bases for J; bases not matched to a gene: 9. This CDR3 comprises 15 residues. Germline CDR1 is SGDLS and CDR2 is YYNGEE. CDR3 loop: CASSPIAGGPSEQFF. The CDR3 coding sequence is TGTGCCAGCAGCCCGATAGCGGGAGGGCCGTCTGAGCAGTTCTTC.

V usage is TRBV4-1 and J usage is TRBJ2-2; no reliable D call. CDR1 MGHRA and CDR2 YSYEKL come from the germline V gene. This CDR3 has 17 amino acids. The V and J ends lost 1 base and 6 bases respectively, with 18 bases between them. CDR3: CASSQVSPRVAPGELFF. In DNA form, the CDR3 reads TGCGCCAGCAGCCAAGTCTCCCCCCGGGTAGCTCCCGGGGAGCTGTTTTTT.

The V gene is TRBV18, the J gene TRBJ1-2, with TRBD1 matching over 9 bases. The CDR3 covers 14 residues. Germline V CDR1 and CDR2: KGHSH, LQKENI. Trimming cost V 6 bases and J 4 bases; bases outside gene matches: 6. CDR3 nucleotides: TGTGCCAGCTCGCGAGTGGACAGGGGCTATGGCTACACCTTC. Translated, it gives CASSRVDRGYGYTF. The full variable domain, in which reference TRBV18 and TRBJ1-2 provide the parts outside the CDR3, is NAGVMQNPRHLVRRRGQEARLRCSPMKGHSHVYWYRQLPEEGLKFMVYLQKENIIDESGMPKERFSAEFPKEGPSILRIQQVVRGDSAAYFCASSRVDRGYGYTFGSGTRLTVV.

The chain joins TRBV28 to TRBJ1-5; 9 nucleotides match TRBD1. The ends lost 6 bases at V and 0 bases at J; junction bases unmatched: 9. The CDR3 totals 17 residues. The germline gives CDR1 MDHEN, CDR2 SYDVKM. In nucleotides, the CDR3 is TGTGCCAGCAGAAACCGGGACAGGGAATATAGCAATCAGCCCCAGCATTTT. This gives the protein CASRNRDREYSNQPQHF.

The CDR3 coding sequence is TGTGCCAGCAGCTTAGATGCAGGTAGTTATGGCTACACCTTC. This codes for CASSLDAGSYGYTF. The genes are TRBV7-2 and TRBJ1-2; D is unresolved. CDR1 and CDR2 from the germline V gene are SGHTA and FQGNSA. V lost 1 base, J lost 5 bases, and 11 bases lay in between. This CDR3 contains 14 residues.

CDR3 DNA: TGTGCCAGCAGCGTACAGACAGGGCCCACTGAAGCTTTCTTT. This encodes CASSVQTGPTEAFF. This chain connects TRBV7-9 to TRBJ1-1, with 7 bases lining up with TRBD1. The junction had 7 bases not matched to a gene; V was cut back by 5 bases and J by 4 bases. The CDR3 runs to 14 residues. Looked up from germline, CDR1 is SEHNR and CDR2 is FQNEAQ (reference sequence).

V usage is TRBV6-5 and J usage is TRBJ2-2, with 7 bases identical to TRBD2. After removal of 9 bases from V and 4 bases from J, the junction contained 11 bases not matched to a gene. From germline, CDR1 is MNHEY and CDR2 SVGAGI. CDR3 size: 15 residues. CDR3 in DNA: TGTGCCAGTGGGGAAAGCGGGACGGGCACCGGGGAGCTGTTTTTT. This codes for CASGESGTGTGELFF.

V is TRBV19 and J is TRBJ1-5, with D uncertain. CDR1 LNHDA and CDR2 SQIVND come from the germline V gene (reference sequence). V dropped 8 bases and J dropped 3 bases, with 17 bases sitting between them. This CDR3 has 15 residues. CDR3: CASRLKSTVNQPQHF. CDR3 nucleotide sequence: TGTGCCAGTCGCCTCAAAAGTACAGTCAATCAGCCCCAGCATTTT.

The chain couples TRBV10-2 to TRBJ2-5; 15 positions agree with TRBD2. Trimming cost V 9 bases and J 2 bases; bases outside gene matches: 7. CDR1 and CDR2 (germline): WSHSY, SAAADI. This CDR3 has 16 amino acids. The chain's CDR3 is CASGLAGGPGQETQYF. CDR3 bases: TGCGCCAGTGGACTAGCGGGAGGGCCTGGGCAAGAGACCCAGTACTTC.

The rearrangement uses TRBV30 and TRBJ1-2, with D tentatively TRBD1 (6 bases). In germline, CDR1 is GTSNPN, CDR2 SVGIG (reference sequence). Trimming removed 4 bases at V and 1 base at J, with 25 bases between. The CDR3 spans 18 residues. The CDR3 DNA is TGTGCCTGGATCCCTCCAGGTTGGGGGGGCACAAATAACTATGGCTACACCTTC. This translates into CAWIPPGWGGTNNYGYTF.

The chain combines TRBV9 with TRBJ2-3, with 7 bases identical to TRBD1. Trimming cost V 0 bases and J 3 bases; bases outside gene matches: 4. The CDR3 sequence is 15 residues long. The germline gives CDR1 SGDLS, CDR2 YYNGEE. In nucleotides, the CDR3 is TGTGCCAGCAGCGTAGGACAGGGCGGAACAGATACGCAGTATTTT. Translating gives CASSVGQGGTDTQYF.

The gene calls are TRBV21-1 and TRBJ1-1; TRBD1 is taken as the D call from the table, unchecked against the DNA. TRBV21-1 is labeled a pseudogene. The CDR3 is made up of 15 amino acids. CDR3: CASSKPPGTYTEAFF. For the CDR3, the DNA is TGTGCCAGCAGCAAACCACCGGGGACATACACTGAAGCTTTCTTT.

The rearrangement uses TRBV5-4 and TRBJ2-5; maybe TRBD1 (7 bases). The CDR3 contains 15 residues. Germline-derived CDR1 and CDR2 are SGHNT and YYREEE (reference sequence). V was cut by 0 bases and J by 9 bases, with 18 bases left in between. The CDR3, as DNA: TGTGCCAGCAGCTTGGGGCCAGGGGGAACGGGGGCCCAGTACTTC. It codes for CASSLGPGGTGAQYF.

This clone rates as medium-sized (0.01 to 0.1%). The CDR3 is CASSPTGDEQYF. The CDR3 bases are TGTGCCAGCAGCCCCACAGGGGACGAGCAGTACTTC. This chain links TRBV9 with TRBJ2-7, with 7 bases lining up with TRBD1. CDR3 length: 12 amino acids. Germline lookup yields CDR1 SGDLS and CDR2 YYNGEE. V trimming: 4 bases; J trimming: 5 bases; junction bases outside the gene matches: 3.

The J gene is TRBJ1-5, the V gene TRBV19, with 7 bases that match TRBD1. J was trimmed by 1 base and V by 5 bases; bases with no gene match: 8. Germline-derived CDR1 and CDR2 are LNHDA and SQIVND (reference sequence). This CDR3 region has 16 residues. The CDR3 nucleotides are TGTGCCAGTAGTGCTCGACAGGGAATGAGCAATCAGCCCCAGCATTTT. Its translation: CASSARQGMSNQPQHF.

The V gene is TRBV15, the J gene TRBJ1-1; D remains ambiguous. V was clipped by 2 bases and J by 1 base, with 5 bases between them. Germline V CDR1 and CDR2: LNHNV, YYDKDF (reference sequence). The CDR3 consists of 13 residues. The CDR3 reads CATSRRENTEAFF. As DNA, the CDR3 is TGTGCCACCAGCAGAAGAGAGAACACTGAAGCTTTCTTT.

J is TRBJ1-2 and V is TRBV11-3, with D unresolved. Trimming shortened V by 1 base and J by 2 bases, and 5 bases separated the two germline ends. Germline V gives CDR1 SGHNT, CDR2 YENEEA. The CDR3 has 13 residues. The chain's CDR3 is CASSLAQNYGYTF. The CDR3 DNA reads as TGTGCCAGCAGCTTAGCACAGAACTATGGCTACACCTTC.

This chain uses TRBV7-8 with TRBJ2-7; TRBD2 aligns across 9 bases. V shed 5 bases, J shed 5 bases, and the junction held 10 bases outside the gene matches. Per germline, CDR1 SGHVS and CDR2 FQNEAQ. The length of the CDR3 is 15 residues. The CDR3 DNA reads as TGTGCCAGCAGCCTCTCCGGGACTAGCTTCCACGAGCAGTACTTC. This codes for CASSLSGTSFHEQYF.

V is TRBV6-6 and J is TRBJ1-1, with D perhaps TRBD1 (5 bases). The CDR3 runs to 12 residues. Trimming cost V 6 bases and J 5 bases, with 10 bases left between them. Germline loops: CDR1 MNHNY, CDR2 SVGAGI (reference sequence). The CDR3 DNA is TGTGCCAGCAGGGACACTTTGACTGAAGCTTTCTTT. Translated, it gives CASRDTLTEAFF.

This clone appeared once. The V gene is TRBV9, the J gene TRBJ2-1; TRBD2 is a possible D gene (5 bases). CDR1 and CDR2 from the germline V gene are SGDLS and YYNGEE. This CDR3 region has 16 residues. Trimming took 4 bases from V and 6 from J, leaving 20 bases between them. In DNA, the CDR3 is TGTGCCAGCAGCACCGGTTGGGCTAGCCGTTCCAATGAGCAGTTCTTC. Its protein product is CASSTGWASRSNEQFF.

The chain carries TRBV9 and TRBJ2-7, with TRBD1 as a possible D gene (5 bases). Trimming shortened V by 0 bases and J by 3 bases, and 13 bases separated the two germline ends. Germline V gene lookup returns CDR1 SGDLS and CDR2 YYNGEE. The CDR3 length is 15 residues. The CDR3 protein is CASSVATGAGYEQYF. The CDR3 nucleotides are TGTGCCAGCAGCGTAGCGACTGGGGCCGGCTACGAGCAGTACTTC.